This TCR beta chain was observed in a study of T-cell reconstitution after alpha-beta-depleted transplantation in children. During its preparation, the TCRbeta library received unique molecular identifiers. TCRdb itself ran the PCR reads through MiXCR, one entry per CDR3 protein. The top ten hold roughly 3.3% of the sample, which has about 540,000 distinct CDR3 sequences, approximately 20% seen once. A few counts support this clonotype. The CDR3 has 20 amino acids. The junction had 15 bases not matched to a gene; V was cut back by 2 bases and J by 1 base. Germline V gene sequence: CDR1 MGHRA, CDR2 YSYEKL.

The material sequenced was PBMCs from the stem cell graft donor, taken from the stem cell graft. The sequence came from a human donor who donated a stem cell graft to a child with acute lymphoblastic leukemia. This sequence joins TRBV4-1 and TRBJ2-3, with 10 bases lining up with TRBD2. This chain's CDR3 is CASSQFDPNQLAGRTDTQYF. The DNA of the CDR3 is TGCGCCAGCAGCCAATTTGATCCAAACCAACTAGCGGGACGCACAGATACGCAGTATTTT.